This T cell receptor (beta chain) was captured by sequencing in a study of OX40 agonist ivuxolimab in advanced cancers. Assay used: immunoSEQ multiplex PCR; TCRdb lists only in-frame clones, some missing. The repertoire includes tens of thousands of clones, 92% of them detected once, and about 0.42% sits in the top ten. With respect to this clone: Its specificity is not known.

Regarding the study as a whole: CD4+ T cells averaged fewer expanded clones than CD8+ T cells.

Trimming took off 8 bases at V and 2 bases at J, with 13 bases between the two ends. Germline CDR1 is MNHEY and CDR2 is SVGAGI. The CDR3 has 13 amino acids. Sequenced here: CD4+ or CD8+ T cells sorted from blood, sampled in a trial of the OX40 agonist ivuxolimab. This chain joins TRBV6-5 and TRBJ2-7; D not certain. This receptor was identified in an adult with an advanced solid tumor such as melanoma, head and neck, liver or kidney cancer. CDR3 amino acids: CASGPSMAYEQYF. The CDR3 nucleotides read TGTGCCAGCGGTCCGAGTATGGCCTACGAGCAGTACTTC.